Below are 7 T cell receptor beta chains sequenced from a single sample in a study of cytomegalovirus exposure and HLA in healthy donors. The PCR made use of 60 Vbeta and 13 Jbeta primers. The table came from immunoSEQ multiplex PCR; TCRdb's copy has only in-frame clones and leaves some out. The repertoire holds around 200,000 clones, with approximately 83% as singletons. The material sequenced was PBMCs. The source is a woman aged 45-59 years in good health and CMV-seropositive.

This clone was seen ten or more times. The genes are TRBV2 and TRBJ2-3; possible D gene TRBD1, 6 bases. Germline CDR1 SNHLY, CDR2 FYNNEI. Deletions cut 4 bases from V and 0 bases from J, with 11 bases between. This CDR3 spans 15 amino acids. The CDR3 bases are TGTGCCAGCAGTGCTGGGACATCTAGCACAGATACGCAGTATTTT. This translates into CASSAGTSSTDTQYF.

The chain recombines TRBV6-1 with TRBJ2-5; 7 bases align to TRBD1. V dropped 4 bases and J dropped 3; count of bases not matched to a gene: 11. This CDR3 spans 16 amino acids. Per the germline V gene, CDR1 is MNHNS and CDR2 is SASEGT. The CDR3 here is CASSVQITGVEETQYF. The CDR3 DNA sequence: TGTGCCAGCAGTGTACAAATAACAGGGGTTGAAGAGACCCAGTACTTC.

This sequence joins TRBV5-1 and TRBJ2-1; 11 nucleotides match TRBD2. Trimming cost V 8 bases and J 5 bases; bases outside gene matches: 9. Germline V gene lookup returns CDR1 SGHRS and CDR2 YFSETQ. The CDR3 runs to 15 residues. CDR3 sequence reads: CASKSLGLADNEQFF. CDR3 DNA sequence: TGCGCCAGTAAATCTCTGGGACTAGCGGACAATGAGCAGTTCTTC.

The chain has TRBV28 and TRBJ1-1; weak D call: TRBD1 (6 bases). The CDR3 extends over 13 amino acids. V was cut by 6 bases and J by 4 bases, with 12 bases left in between. Germline V gene data show CDR1 as MDHEN and CDR2 as SYDVKM. The CDR3 DNA follows: TGTGCCAGCAGGCAACACAGGGTCACTGAAGCTTTCTTT. It codes for CASRQHRVTEAFF.

The V gene is TRBV4-1, the J gene TRBJ1-1; a weak D match, TRBD1 (6 bases). V dropped 4 bases and J dropped 10 bases, with 19 bases sitting between them. This CDR3 comprises 14 residues. Germline V lookup: CDR1 MGHRA, CDR2 YSYEKL. The CDR3 DNA is TGCGCCAGCAGCCCCACCACCAGGGGTTTGGGAGCTTTCTTT. Translation gives CASSPTTRGLGAFF.

This clone was picked up a small number of times. The chain has TRBV6-1 and TRBJ2-6, with D perhaps matching TRBD1 (6 bases). The CDR3 has 17 amino acids. The germline CDR1 and CDR2 sequences are MNHNS and SASEGT. V was shortened by 4 bases and J by 0 bases, with 13 bases between the two germline ends. The CDR3 DNA sequence: TGTGCCAGCAGTGGTACGCGGACAGCCTCTGGGGCCAACGTCCTGACTTTC. This encodes CASSGTRTASGANVLTF.

The V and J genes are TRBV6-6 and TRBJ2-7; D gene unclear. The V gene's germline CDR1 is MNHNY and CDR2 SVGAGI (reference sequence). CDR3 length equals 14 residues. Deletions cut 2 bases from V and 3 bases from J, with 11 bases between. Here the CDR3 DNA reads TGTGCCAGCAGTTACGGTGGGTGCGGCTACGAGCAGTACTTC. It translates to CASSYGGCGYEQYF.